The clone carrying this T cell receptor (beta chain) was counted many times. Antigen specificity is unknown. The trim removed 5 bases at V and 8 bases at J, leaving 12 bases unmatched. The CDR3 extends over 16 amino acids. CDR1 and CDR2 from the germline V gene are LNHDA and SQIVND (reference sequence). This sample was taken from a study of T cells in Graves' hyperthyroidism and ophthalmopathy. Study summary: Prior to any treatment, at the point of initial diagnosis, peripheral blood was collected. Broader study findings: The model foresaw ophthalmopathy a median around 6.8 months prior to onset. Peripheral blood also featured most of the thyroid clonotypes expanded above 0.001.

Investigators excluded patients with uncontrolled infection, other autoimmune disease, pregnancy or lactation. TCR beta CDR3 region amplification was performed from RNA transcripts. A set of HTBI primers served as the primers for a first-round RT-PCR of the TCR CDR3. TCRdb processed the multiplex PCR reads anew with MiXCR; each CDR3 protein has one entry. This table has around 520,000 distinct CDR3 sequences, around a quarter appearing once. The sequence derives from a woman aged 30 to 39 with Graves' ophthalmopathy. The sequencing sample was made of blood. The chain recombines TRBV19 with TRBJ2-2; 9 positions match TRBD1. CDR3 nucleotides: TGTGCCAGTAGTGCACCGGGACAGGGAATGTCGGGGGAGCTGTTTTTT. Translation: CASSAPGQGMSGELFF.